Listed below are T cell receptor beta chains from one sample, sequenced in a study of T cell responses to AZD1222 COVID-19 vaccine. Method: immunoSEQ multiplex PCR; TCRdb's copy keeps in-frame clones and lacks some. Of 150,000 to 200,000 clones detected, 85% to 95% appear once; the ten largest clones hold approximately 0.6%. The input for sequencing was peripheral blood, taken on day 0 of AZD1222 vaccination. All receptors come from an adult in good health. Both conserved end residues are part of each CDR3. The D gene is left open where the match is weak. Clone size is not always given. Where it is, it says once, few, many or a class for expanded clones.

d_call | j_call | clone_size | v_call | cdr3_aa | cdr3_nt
TRBD1 | TRBJ1-2 | . | TRBV4-1 | CASRAGGFRGYTF | TGCGCCAGCCGCGCAGGGGGCTTTCGGGGCTACACCTTC
TRBD2 | TRBJ2-7 | . | TRBV5-1 | CASSLLASGSSAHEQYF | TGCGCCAGCAGCTTGCTGGCTAGCGGGAGTAGTGCCCACGAGCAGTACTTC
. | TRBJ1-1 | . | TRBV19 | CASSIGTRKGEAFF | TGTGCCAGTAGTATAGGCACCCGGAAGGGTGAAGCTTTCTTT
TRBD2 | TRBJ2-1 | . | TRBV18 | CASSPRSGDNEQFF | TGTGCCAGCTCACCACGGAGCGGGGACAATGAGCAGTTCTTC
. | TRBJ1-1 | . | TRBV13 | CASTRGAEAFF | TGTGCCAGCACTAGGGGGGCTGAAGCTTTCTTT
. | TRBJ2-7 | . | TRBV7-9 | CASSLEYRGGVKEQYF | TGTGCCAGCAGCTTAGAGTATCGGGGAGGTGTGAAAGAGCAGTACTTC
. | TRBJ1-5 | . | TRBV5-6 | CASSLMGNQPQHF | TGTGCCAGCAGCTTAATGGGCAATCAGCCCCAGCATTTT
. | TRBJ1-1 | . | TRBV19 | CASSIYQGRDTEAFF | TGTGCCAGTAGTATATACCAGGGGAGGGACACTGAAGCTTTCTTT
. | TRBJ2-7 | few | TRBV7-9 | CASSLGVSTVDYEQYF | TGTGCCAGCAGCTTAGGGGTGAGTACGGTGGACTACGAGCAGTACTTC
. | TRBJ2-7 | . | TRBV9 | CASSVGGAVGSYEQYF | TGTGCCAGCAGCGTTGGAGGCGCGGTCGGTTCCTACGAGCAGTACTTC
. | TRBJ2-3 | . | TRBV6-5 | CASSSDLLGGTDTQYF | TGTGCCAGCAGTTCCGACCTCTTGGGGGGCACAGATACGCAGTATTTT
TRBD1 | TRBJ1-6 | once | TRBV27 | CASNTGVTSPLHF | TGTGCCAGCAACACAGGGGTAACTTCACCCCTCCACTTT
. | TRBJ2-7 | . | TRBV11-3 | CASSPQDGEQYF | TGTGCCAGCAGCCCACAGGATGGTGAGCAGTACTTC
TRBD1 | TRBJ2-2 | . | TRBV3-1/TRBV3-2 | CASRGQGMGELFF | TGTGCCAGCAGAGGACAGGGTATGGGGGAGCTGTTTTTT
. | TRBJ2-5 | . | TRBV6-5 | CASSSREQETQYF | TGTGCCAGCAGTTCCAGGGAACAAGAGACCCAGTACTTC
. | TRBJ1-2 | . | TRBV29-1 | CSVELLTPYYGYTF | TGCAGCGTCGAGCTGCTAACGCCCTACTATGGCTACACCTTC
TRBD2 | TRBJ2-1 | . | TRBV27 | CASSLTSGNEQFF | TGTGCCAGCAGTTTGACTAGCGGCAATGAGCAGTTCTTC
TRBD1 | TRBJ1-5 | . | TRBV4-1 | CASSLQAGTGGNQPQHF | TGCGCCAGCAGCCTACAGGCCGGGACAGGGGGCAATCAGCCCCAGCATTTT
. | TRBJ2-2 | . | TRBV2 | CASRLLAGTGELFF | TGTGCCAGCAGACTCCTCGCGGGGACCGGGGAGCTGTTTTTT
. | TRBJ1-1 | once | TRBV27 | CASVQGKAFF | TGTGCCAGCGTCCAGGGTAAAGCTTTCTTT
. | TRBJ1-3 | . | TRBV3-1/TRBV3-2 | CASSQAPRSSGNTIYF | TGTGCCAGCAGCCAGGCCCCCCGGAGCTCTGGAAACACCATATATTTT
. | TRBJ2-3 | . | TRBV6-5 | CASSYNEGTDTQYF | TGTGCCAGCAGTTACAACGAGGGCACAGATACGCAGTATTTT
. | TRBJ1-5 | . | TRBV4-1 | CASSHAGAINDQPQHF | TGCGCCAGCAGCCATGCCGGGGCAATAAACGATCAGCCCCAGCATTTT